One and the same sample provided the 2 T cell receptor beta chains below, sequenced in a study of blood T cell repertoires in COVID-19. Libraries were prepared by immunoSEQ multiplex PCR; TCRdb keeps only in-frame clonotypes and omits some of them. Of 350,000 to 550,000 clones in the sample, around 91% are singletons; the top ten hold about 1.1%. Sequenced sample: PBMCs or T cells enriched from blood (not recorded which). Receptor source: a man aged 30-40 years who had recovered from COVID-19.

V is TRBV19 and J is TRBJ1-5; 9 positions match TRBD1. The V gene's germline CDR1 is LNHDA and CDR2 SQIVND (reference sequence). V lost 5 bases and J lost 7; bases outside the gene matches: 15. The CDR3 loop spans 17 amino acids. The CDR3 sequence: CASSEGTGKLWGQPQHF. In DNA form, the CDR3 reads TGTGCCAGTAGTGAGGGGACAGGGAAACTCTGGGGACAGCCCCAGCATTTT.

This clone has a handful of counts. The V call is TRBV18, the J call TRBJ1-1; the match to TRBD1 covers 9 bases. V lost 1 base, J lost 0 bases, and 3 bases stayed unmatched. CDR1 is KGHSH, CDR2 LQKENI, per germline. The CDR3 is made up of 16 amino acids. The CDR3 region is CASSPRQGGMNTEAFF. CDR3 coding DNA: TGTGCCAGCTCACCACGACAGGGGGGAATGAACACTGAAGCTTTCTTT.